A selection of T cell receptor beta chains follows, all from one sample in a study of shared clonotypes between healthy human individuals. The assay was immunoSEQ multiplex PCR, and TCRdb's table has in-frame clones only and misses some. This sample has some 2,100,000 clones, with just over 90% found just once. Material for sequencing was naive CD8+ T cells from PBMCs. The receptors shown here come from a man aged 18 to 29 in good health. Some clones in this sample may be carry-over from other donors' samples. The CDR3 runs from the conserved cysteine through the conserved F or W. Rows give clone size only sometimes, using once, few, many, or a class for an expanded clone.

clone size,V gene,CDR3 protein
.,TRBV13,CASSTREWDGETQYF
.,TRBV5-4,CASSLGRLPYEQYF
.,TRBV2,CAKQDRASYEQYF
.,TRBV4-1,CASSLDRGQNEQFF
.,TRBV7-9,CASSLQRAYQETQYF
.,TRBV19,CASSDLPGPVNGYTF
once,TRBV27,CASSSSIQAEQYF
.,TRBV5-1,CASSLGGPYEQYF
.,TRBV13,CASSHGLANSYEQYF
few,TRBV4-3,CASSQWTGRLDGYTF
.,TRBV4-1,CASSRTSGSKETQYF
.,TRBV14,CASSLGGWDIQYF
.,TRBV27,CASSPSSSYEQYF
few,TRBV4-1,CASSRITLPGELFF
.,TRBV27,CASSSRGRETSDTQYF
.,TRBV7-2,CASSFLVTGTGVEQYF
.,TRBV7-9,CASSSGLAGGLDEQYF
.,TRBV19,CASSIDRGQGAAGYTF
.,TRBV7-8,CASNPDRESEAFF
.,TRBV6-1,CASSVANLGDEQFF
.,TRBV4-1,CASSQATVYEQYF
.,TRBV9,CASSLSTDQVEAFF
.,TRBV7-8,CASSLDTQGGVETQYF